This is a list of T cell receptor beta chains from one sample in a study of STAT5B mutations in CD4+ large granular lymphocyte leukemia. Repertoires were generated with immunoSEQ multiplex PCR, while TCRdb's copy carries only in-frame clones and drops some. The table records about 21,000 clones, 60% to 80% of them present only once. The sequenced sample was CD4+ T cells from blood buffy coats. The receptors derive from a human donor in good health. Each CDR3 is given with its conserved first and last residue. Each record gives: clone size, CDR3 length, V gene, D gene, J gene, CDR3 DNA, CDR3 protein. The D gene is left open where the match is weak. Clone size is not always given. Where it is, it says once, few, many or a class for expanded clones.

few	15	TRBV5-4	.	TRBJ1-2	TGTGCCAGCAGCTCGGGATTCGGGGACCTCTATGGCTACACCTTC	CASSSGFGDLYGYTF
.	14	TRBV30	TRBD1	TRBJ1-4	TGTGCCTGGACCTCTCAGGGGGCGGGGGGAAAACTGTTTTTT	CAWTSQGAGGKLFF
.	17	TRBV5-6	TRBD2	TRBJ2-1	TGTGCCAGCAGCGGCTCCTATAGCGGGGGGTGGGGTAATGAGCAGTTCTTC	CASSGSYSGGWGNEQFF
.	17	TRBV13	.	TRBJ1-1	TGTGCCAGCAGCTTAAGTTTTGGGCGGACGCTCAACACTGAAGCTTTCTTT	CASSLSFGRTLNTEAFF
.	15	TRBV28	.	TRBJ2-2	TGTGCCAGCAGATCAGGGCTTTGGGACACCGGGGAGCTGTTTTTT	CASRSGLWDTGELFF
.	16	TRBV11-1	TRBD2	TRBJ2-3	TGTGCCAGCAGCTTAATAGCGGGAGAGGGCACAGATACGCAGTATTTT	CASSLIAGEGTDTQYF
.	13	TRBV10-1	.	TRBJ2-2	TGCGCCAGCAGTGATGCTAGCTCCGGGGAGCTGTTTTTT	CASSDASSGELFF
.	14	TRBV2	.	TRBJ2-5	TGTGCCAGCCGAACCCCCAACGGGGAAGAGACCCAGTACTTC	CASRTPNGEETQYF
.	15	TRBV18	TRBD1	TRBJ2-1	TGTGCCAGCTCACCATCCCAGGGGGCAGGCAATGAGCAGTTCTTC	CASSPSQGAGNEQFF
.	12	TRBV30	TRBD2	TRBJ2-1	TGTATCTTAGCGGGACCATACAATGAGCAGTTCTTC	CILAGPYNEQFF